This T cell receptor beta chain comes out of a study of blood T cell repertoires in COVID-19. Across the whole study: Sites across the United States, Italy and Spain contributed samples from acute and convalescent COVID-19.

The CDR3 is made up of 13 amino acids. The ends lost 1 base at V and 8 bases at J; junction bases unmatched: 0. CDR1 and CDR2 (germline): LGHDT, YNNKEL (reference sequence). As processed by the authors: For nucleated cells, counts were estimated from reference gene primer amplification. Produced via immunoSEQ multiplex PCR; TCRdb's table is partial and in-frame only. For V, J and clone size, that table is used; D and trimming come from the DNA. The table records 250,000 to 300,000 clones, 81% of them present only once. Sequencing was done on a sample of peripheral blood. The chain combines TRBV3-1 (or the pseudogene TRBV3-2) with TRBJ2-3; 10 bases agree with TRBD2. The source is a woman aged 55-70 years with active or convalescent COVID-19. This chain's CDR3 is CASSQASGGTQYF. The CDR3 nucleotides are TGTGCCAGCAGCCAAGCTAGCGGGGGTACGCAGTATTTT.